The clone carrying this T cell receptor (beta chain) was seen only a few times. Trimming at V came to 5 bases and at J to 3 bases, leaving 7 bases not matched to a gene. The CDR3 totals 15 residues. This sample was included in a study of blood T cells in healthy people across ages. It was with a sample-barcoded 5' primer and a J-beta primer mix that a second PCR of about 7 to 12 cycles was run. All samples yielded 3 million or more CDR3-containing paired-end reads. MiXCR, applied by TCRdb to the 5' RACE reads, yields one record per CDR3 protein. The sample has 1.5 million to 2 million distinct CDR3 sequences; 30% to 35% are singletons. Isolating PBMCs gave at least 6 million of these cells per sample.

Sequences were obtained from blood. This TCR was recovered from a woman aged 25 to 39 in good health. The chain carries TRBV12-3 or TRBV12-4 and TRBJ1-5, with 7 bases matching TRBD1. Here the CDR3 reads CASSTLQGVNQPQHF. The CDR3 DNA is TGTGCCAGCAGTACACTCCAGGGGGTCAATCAGCCCCAGCATTTT.